This T cell receptor beta chain was retrieved from a study of beta chain features in type 1 diabetes. Background on the study: The study found patients and healthy donors alike in age, gender and cell yields.

This clone was found a few times. No antigen is known for it. Sequenced material consisted of expressed TCRB transcripts (all of the isolated RNA was reverse transcribed). Clones were read by immunoSEQ multiplex PCR, and TCRdb kept only the in-frame ones, dropping some. The table lists 500,000 to 650,000 clones, 9.5% to 15% of them singletons. Study results and limitations: Patients with Type 1 diabetes showed moderately but significantly shorter TCRB CDR3s in all four CD4+ subsets. Shorter templates might be favored by PCR, and equally so in patients and in controls.

The sample was naive CD4+ T cells from blood. This TCR derives from a man younger than 45 with type 1 diabetes.

CDR3: CASSLKERDYGYTF. The CDR3 DNA is TGTGCCAGCAGCTTAAAGGAGAGAGACTATGGCTACACCTTC. The chain has TRBV7-9 and TRBJ1-2; no reliable D call. Germline CDR1 SEHNR, CDR2 FQNEAQ (reference sequence). The CDR3 totals 14 residues. Trimming removed 2 bases from V and 3 bases from J, with 10 bases in between.